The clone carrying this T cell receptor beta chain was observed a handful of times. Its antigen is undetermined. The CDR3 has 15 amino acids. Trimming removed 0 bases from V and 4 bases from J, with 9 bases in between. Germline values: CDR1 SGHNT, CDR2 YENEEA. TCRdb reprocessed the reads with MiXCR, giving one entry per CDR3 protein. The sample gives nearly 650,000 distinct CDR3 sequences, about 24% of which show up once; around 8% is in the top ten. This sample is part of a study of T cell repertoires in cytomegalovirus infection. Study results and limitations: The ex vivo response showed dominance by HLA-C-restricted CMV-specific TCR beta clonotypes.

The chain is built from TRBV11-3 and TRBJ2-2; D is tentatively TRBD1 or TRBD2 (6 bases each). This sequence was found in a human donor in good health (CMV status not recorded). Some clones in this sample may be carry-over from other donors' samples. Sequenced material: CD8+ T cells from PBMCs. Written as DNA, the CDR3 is TGTGCCAGCAGCTTAGATAGGGGGGCCACCGGGGAGCTGTTTTTT. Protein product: CASSLDRGATGELFF.